The sequence of this T cell receptor (beta chain) was determined in a study of shared clonotypes between healthy human individuals (dated by TCRdb to the early 2020s). Study-level background: A couple of women and a few men aged 18 to 49 years were included in the cohort. The study deeply sequenced blood TCR repertoires of five healthy adults to estimate repertoire size and the extent of clonotype sharing between individuals. Per donor, leukapheresis produced somewhere between about 0.9 and 9.5 billion PBMCs. For each donor, three plates each were used for CD4 naive and CD4 memory, two plates were used for CD8 naive, and one plate was used for CD8 memory. To increase sequencing depth and limit assay-specific biases, different laboratories used diverse techniques to prepare libraries and sequence TCR repertoires.

TCR CDR3 regions were amplified from genomic DNA by multiplex PCR using the deep immunoSEQ assay. Extracted genomic DNA from each cell subset was spread evenly across all wells of several immunoSEQ 96-well plates, with each plate serving as a replicate. For sorted subsets, 200 to 250 ng of genomic DNA, equivalent to tens of thousands of T cell genomes, went into each replicate PCR. The purified libraries were quantified using a Qubit 3.0 fluorometer, sized with a Bioanalyzer 2100, and then quantified again using the KAPA Library Quantification kit. Each immunoSEQ 96-well plate was sequenced on its own single-read 150-cycle Illumina NextSeq 550 flow cell. Per the authors' processing: Because the immunoSEQ output included only junctional sequences and no quality scores, the filtering could not be the same as the filtering used for full-length reads. Sequences were annotated with PyIR, a Python wrapper for IgBLAST v1.9, using IMGT germline references to assign V/J genes and CDR3. Reads were filtered out if the reads had weak V/J assignments (E-value above 1e-6), no CDR3, stop codons, out-of-frame junctions, or ambiguous translated residues. A V3J clonotype was defined by an identical inferred V gene, J gene, and CDR3 amino acid sequence. The percentage overlap between two repertoires was calculated by dividing the number of shared unique clonotypes by the size of the smaller repertoire. Three approaches were used to assess repertoire richness: RTK rarefaction, the Chao1 estimator, and Recon v2.1 estimates of unobserved clonotypes. For all TCRbeta clonotypes obtained by the gDNA method from a few donors, generation probabilities were computed with OLGA. TCRdb took this table from immuneACCESS and kept in-frame rearrangements with V and J called. Such tables lack part of the clones; where checked against another copy, unresolved V genes explain under half of the gap, and the rest is unexplained. The V and J calls and clone size are taken from that table; D and trimming were inferred from the DNA. Present in this sample are millions of clones, approximately 95% of which were seen just once. The ten most abundant clones make up 0.3% to 0.4% of the sample.

Points the paper makes about the study in general: Larger estimated clonotype richness was generally found for naive subsets than for memory subsets. The genetic and exposure-history diversity represented was limited by the small number of donors. Even with the large sequencing depth, rarefaction of the sorted-subset datasets indicated that sequencing was incomplete. When a few donors were compared, the shared fraction of clonotypes was about 5.2% for naive CD4, roughly 3.4% for naive CD8, 2% to 2.5% for memory CD4, and 0.35% to 0.4% for memory CD8. Pairwise subsampling indicated that sequencing depth was expected to affect the degree of clonotype sharing among donors. Clonotypes shared by all four sorted-subset donors showed higher generation probabilities than non-shared clonotypes. Sampling was restricted to blood, and TCR repertoires in tissue are likely to differ from TCR repertoires in blood.

The sample holds one count of this clone. Its antigen is currently not known. Per-base quality was not reported, and no clone a single base away is much larger than it. Donors were healthy HIV-negative adults with no recently reported acute infections or vaccinations. Every donor was a Caucasian adult living in Nashville, Tennessee, USA. CD4+ T cells were enriched by magnetic negative selection; naive cells were then positively selected on CD45RA, and the negative fraction formed the memory subset. Blood was obtained by leukapheresis, after which PBMCs were separated by Ficoll-Histopaque density gradient centrifugation and cryopreserved in liquid nitrogen vapor phase. Analytical flow cytometry was used to check the purity and quantity of every magnetically sorted T cell population. From each sorted fraction, genomic DNA was isolated and quantified by UV absorbance on a Nanodrop 2000c. Specimen: naive CD4+ T cells from PBMCs. The intended sense of this specimen's cell subset or site label: CD45RA+ positively selected. This receptor was identified in a man between 18 and 29 years old in good health. Some clones in this sample may be carry-over from other donors' samples.

The CDR3 reads as follows: CASSPDAAYNEQFF. The DNA sequence follows: TGTGCCAGCAGCCCCGACGCGGCCTACAATGAGCAGTTCTTC. Recombination connected TRBV7-3 to TRBJ2-1, with the D gene uncertain. From cysteine to phenylalanine, the CDR3 is 14 amino acids long. Only the CDR3 part of the read is kept: 42 bases, read in frame from the first base. The V end loses 5 bases and the J end loses 2 bases, and a stretch of 10 bases separates them. CDR1 SGHTA and CDR2 FQGTGA are derived from the germline V gene. With the portions outside the CDR3 filled from the reference TRBV7-3 and TRBJ2-1 genes, the complete variable region becomes GAGVSQTPSNKVTEKGKYVELRCDPISGHTALYWYRQSLGQGPEFLIYFQGTGAADDSGLPNDRFFAVRPEGSVSTLKIQRTERGDSAVYLCASSPDAAYNEQFFGPGTRLTVL.